The present entry profiles one TCR beta chain with its context. Its specificity is not known. This entry comes from a study of T cells in Graves' hyperthyroidism and ophthalmopathy. Amplification yielded TCR beta CDR3 regions, with RNA transcripts as the source. RT-PCR in the first round (using the HTBI primer set) targeted the TCR CDR3. TCRdb itself ran the multiplex PCR reads through MiXCR, one entry per CDR3 protein. This repertoire shows 490,000 or so distinct CDR3 sequences, about 46% found once; its top ten account for 44%. V lost 7 bases, J lost 2 bases, and 4 bases stayed unmatched. Germline V CDR1 and CDR2: ENHRY, SYGVKD. The CDR3 covers 14 residues. Study-wide results and limits: The model forecast ophthalmopathy, anticipating it by a median roughly 6 months before onset. In blood, most of the thyroid clonotypes expanded above 0.001 were also present. A model built on 13 V-J features separated ophthalmopathy from stable hyperthyroidism.

This chain uses TRBV10-3 with TRBJ1-5; 8 nucleotides line up with TRBD1. This TCR was sampled from an adult woman with Graves' disease, either hyperthyroidism or ophthalmopathy (not recorded which). Material: peripheral blood or thyroid tissue (not recorded which). In DNA form, the CDR3 reads TGTGCCATCACCAGGGGGCGAGGCAATCAGCCCCAGCATTTT. This encodes CAITRGRGNQPQHF.